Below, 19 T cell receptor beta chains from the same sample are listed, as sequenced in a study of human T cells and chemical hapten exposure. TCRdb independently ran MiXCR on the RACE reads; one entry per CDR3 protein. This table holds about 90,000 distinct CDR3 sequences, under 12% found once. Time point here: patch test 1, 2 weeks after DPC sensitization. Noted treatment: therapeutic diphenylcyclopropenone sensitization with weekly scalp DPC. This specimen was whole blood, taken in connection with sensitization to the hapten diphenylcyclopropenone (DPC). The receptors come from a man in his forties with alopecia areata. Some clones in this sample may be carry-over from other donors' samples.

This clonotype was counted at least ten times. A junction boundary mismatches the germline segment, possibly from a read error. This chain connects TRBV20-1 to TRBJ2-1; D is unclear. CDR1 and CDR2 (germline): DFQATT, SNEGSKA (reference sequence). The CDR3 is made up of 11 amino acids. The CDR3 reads CSAGDYNEQFF. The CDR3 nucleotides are TGCAGTGCTGGAGACTACAATGAGCAGTTCTTC.

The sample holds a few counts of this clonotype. This CDR3 reads CASSLRPDRVKEQYF. For the CDR3, the DNA is TGTGCCAGCAGCTTAAGACCGGACAGGGTCAAAGAGCAGTACTTC. The rearrangement joins TRBV11-3 to TRBJ2-7, with 8 bases lining up with TRBD1. This CDR3 contains 15 residues. Trimming took 2 bases from V and 7 from J; bases not matched to a gene: 10. Germline CDR1 and CDR2: SGHNT and YENEEA.

CDR3 region: CASSSDRFIGNEQFF. The CDR3 DNA follows: TGTGCCAGCAGTTCCGACAGGTTCATCGGGAATGAGCAGTTCTTC. The chain carries TRBV6-5 and TRBJ2-1; tentatively, D is TRBD1 (6 bases). V lost 4 bases, J lost 7 bases, and 17 bases lay in between. This CDR3 comprises 15 residues. The V gene's germline CDR1 is MNHEY and CDR2 SVGAGI.

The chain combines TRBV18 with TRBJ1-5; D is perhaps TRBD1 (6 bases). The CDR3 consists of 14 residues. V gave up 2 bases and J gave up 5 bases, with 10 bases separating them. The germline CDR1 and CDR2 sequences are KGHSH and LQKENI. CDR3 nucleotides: TGTGCCAGCTCACCAAAGGGGGGGGATCAGCCCCAGCATTTT. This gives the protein CASSPKGGDQPQHF. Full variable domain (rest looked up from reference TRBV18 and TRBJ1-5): NAGVMQNPRHLVRRRGQEARLRCSPMKGHSHVYWYRQLPEEGLKFMVYLQKENIIDESGMPKERFSAEFPKEGPSILRIQQVVRGDSAAYFCASSPKGGDQPQHFGDGTRLSIL.

CDR3 DNA sequence: TGTGCCAGCAGCCCCCGGGCTTATACGCAGTATTTT. This translates into CASSPRAYTQYF. The chain joins TRBV7-2 to TRBJ2-3, with D uncertain. Trimming cost V 5 bases and J 7 bases, with 10 bases left between them. The germline V gene has CDR1 SGHTA and CDR2 FQGNSA. CDR3 length: 12 amino acids.

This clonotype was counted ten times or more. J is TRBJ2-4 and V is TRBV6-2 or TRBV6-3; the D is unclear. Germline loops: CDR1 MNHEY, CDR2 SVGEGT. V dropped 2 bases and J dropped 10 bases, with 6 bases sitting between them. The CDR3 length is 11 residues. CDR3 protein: CASSYVGIQYF. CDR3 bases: TGTGCCAGCAGTTACGTCGGAATTCAGTACTTC.

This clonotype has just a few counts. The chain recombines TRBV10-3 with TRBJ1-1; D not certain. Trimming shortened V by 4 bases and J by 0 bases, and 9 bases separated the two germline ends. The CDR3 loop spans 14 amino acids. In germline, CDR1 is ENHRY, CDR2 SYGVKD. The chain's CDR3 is CAISVENMNTEAFF. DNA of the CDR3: TGTGCCATCAGTGTGGAAAACATGAACACTGAAGCTTTCTTT.

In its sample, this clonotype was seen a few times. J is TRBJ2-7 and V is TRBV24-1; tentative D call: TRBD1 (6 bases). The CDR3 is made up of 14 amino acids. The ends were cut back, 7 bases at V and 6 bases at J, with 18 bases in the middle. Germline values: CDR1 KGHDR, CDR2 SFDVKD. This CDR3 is CATSGQPSPTEQYF. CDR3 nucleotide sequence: TGTGCCACCAGCGGACAGCCCTCTCCCACCGAGCAGTACTTC.

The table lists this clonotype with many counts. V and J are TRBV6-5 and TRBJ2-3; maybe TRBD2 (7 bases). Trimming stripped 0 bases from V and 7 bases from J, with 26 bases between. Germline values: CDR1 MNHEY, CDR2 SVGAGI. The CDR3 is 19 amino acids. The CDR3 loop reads CASSYSTGWEGEVSHTQYF. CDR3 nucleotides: TGTGCCAGCAGTTACTCTACAGGGTGGGAGGGAGAAGTTTCCCATACGCAGTATTTT.

The DNA for the CDR3 is TGTGCCAGCAGCCGGATCCATTCGACCGTGAGGAACACAGATACGCAGTATTTT. Amino acids: CASSRIHSTVRNTDTQYF. V gene TRBV14 combines with J gene TRBJ2-3; D gene ambiguous. Germline loops: CDR1 SGHDN, CDR2 FVKESK. The V end was cut by 4 bases, the J end by 2 bases, with 22 bases between. This CDR3 comprises 18 residues.

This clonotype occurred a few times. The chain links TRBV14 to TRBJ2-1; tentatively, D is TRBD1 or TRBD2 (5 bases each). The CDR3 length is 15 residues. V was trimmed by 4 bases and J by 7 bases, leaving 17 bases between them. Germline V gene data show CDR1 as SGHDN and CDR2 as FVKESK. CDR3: CASSLDGARLNEQFF. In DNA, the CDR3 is TGTGCCAGCAGCCTCGACGGGGCCCGTTTAAATGAGCAGTTCTTC.

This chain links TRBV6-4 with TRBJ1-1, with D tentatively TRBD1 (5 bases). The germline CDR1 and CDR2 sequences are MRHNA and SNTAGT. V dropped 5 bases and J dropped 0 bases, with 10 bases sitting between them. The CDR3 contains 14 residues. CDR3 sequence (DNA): TGTGCCAGCAGTCCCGGACACCTGAACACTGAAGCTTTCTTT. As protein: CASSPGHLNTEAFF.

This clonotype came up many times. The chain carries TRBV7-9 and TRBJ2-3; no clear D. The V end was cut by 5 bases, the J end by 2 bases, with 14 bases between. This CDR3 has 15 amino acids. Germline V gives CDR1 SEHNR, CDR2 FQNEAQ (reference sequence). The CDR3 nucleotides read TGTGCCAGCAGCCCCTGGCAAGGGTTCACAGATACGCAGTATTTT. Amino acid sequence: CASSPWQGFTDTQYF.

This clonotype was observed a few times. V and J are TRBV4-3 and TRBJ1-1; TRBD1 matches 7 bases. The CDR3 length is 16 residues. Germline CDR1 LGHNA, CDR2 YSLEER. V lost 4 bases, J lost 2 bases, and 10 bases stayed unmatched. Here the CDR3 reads CASSRNQGQVNTEAFF. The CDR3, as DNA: TGCGCCAGCAGCCGCAACCAAGGACAGGTAAACACTGAAGCTTTCTTT.

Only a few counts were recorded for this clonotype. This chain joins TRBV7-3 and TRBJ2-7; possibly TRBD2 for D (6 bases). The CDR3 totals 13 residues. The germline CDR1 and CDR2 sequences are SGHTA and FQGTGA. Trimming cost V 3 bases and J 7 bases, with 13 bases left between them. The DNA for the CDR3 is TGTGCCAGCAGCTTCGGGGGAGGAATTGAGCAGTACTTC. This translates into CASSFGGGIEQYF.

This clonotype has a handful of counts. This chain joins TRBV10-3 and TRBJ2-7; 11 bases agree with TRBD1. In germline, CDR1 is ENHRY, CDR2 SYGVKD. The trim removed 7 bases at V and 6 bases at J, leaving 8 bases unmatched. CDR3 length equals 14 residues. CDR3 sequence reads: CAINGGQGAGEQYF. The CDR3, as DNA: TGTGCCATCAACGGTGGACAGGGGGCAGGCGAGCAGTACTTC.

CDR3 sequence reads: CASSLSRGMGTEAFF. The CDR3 DNA reads as TGTGCCAGCAGCCTTAGTCGGGGTATGGGGACTGAAGCTTTCTTT. The chain links TRBV7-2 to TRBJ1-1; no definite D call. V was pared by 5 bases and J by 5 bases, with 18 bases between. The CDR3 is 15 residues long. Germline CDR1 and CDR2: SGHTA and FQGNSA.

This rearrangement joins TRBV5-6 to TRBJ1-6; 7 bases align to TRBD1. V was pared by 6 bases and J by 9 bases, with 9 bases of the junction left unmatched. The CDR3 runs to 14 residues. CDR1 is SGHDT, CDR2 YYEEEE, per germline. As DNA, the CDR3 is TGTGCCAGCAACGTGGGACAGCGAAGTTCACCCCTCCACTTT. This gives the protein CASNVGQRSSPLHF.

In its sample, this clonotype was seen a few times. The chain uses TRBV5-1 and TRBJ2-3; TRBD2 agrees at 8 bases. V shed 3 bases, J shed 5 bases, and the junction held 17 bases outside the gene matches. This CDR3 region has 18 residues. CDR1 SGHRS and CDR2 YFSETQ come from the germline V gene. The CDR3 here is CASSSLGLGGKPIDTQYF. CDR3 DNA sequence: TGCGCCAGCAGCTCCCTGGGACTAGGAGGGAAGCCGATAGATACGCAGTATTTT.